The 14 T cell receptor beta chains in this list originate from one sample, sequenced in a study of CD8+CD57+ T cells in acquired aplastic anemia. Genomic DNA was employed as the template in profiling TCR beta VDJ and CDR3. TCRdb processed the reads anew with MiXCR; each CDR3 protein has one entry. The table records 150,000 to 180,000 distinct CDR3 sequences, roughly 54% of them present only once. Individuals selected for sequencing had exhibited CD8+CD57+ cell expansion on flow cytometry. The specimen was sorted CD4+, CD8+, or CD8+CD57+ T cells (not recorded which) from PBMCs. Every receptor here comes from a human donor with aplastic anemia.

Here the CDR3 DNA reads TGTGCCAGCCAAGCTCTCTCACAGGGGGCTGCACCCCTCCACTTT. Encoded protein: CASQALSQGAAPLHF. The chain recombines TRBV6-1 with TRBJ1-6; 9 positions agree with TRBD1. Per germline, CDR1 MNHNS and CDR2 SASEGT. The J segment lost 11 bases and the V segment lost 8 bases, leaving 13 bases of the junction unmatched. The CDR3 covers 15 residues.

The V call is TRBV7-8, the J call TRBJ2-2; 12 bases align to TRBD2. The CDR3 is 17 residues long. Germline CDR1 reads SGHVS; CDR2 reads FQNEAQ. Germline trimming cut 3 bases from V and 5 bases from J; bases unmatched to any gene: 7. The CDR3 DNA is TGTGCCAGCAGCTTGTCTAGCGGGGGGGCCAGAACCGGGGAGCTGTTTTTT. It translates to CASSLSSGGARTGELFF.

A note on this clonotype: Just one base apart from a much larger clone, this may be a read error. V and J are TRBV12-3 or TRBV12-4 and TRBJ1-5; TRBD1 aligns across 7 bases. This CDR3 is 15 amino acids long. CDR3 nucleotide sequence: TGTGCCAGCACCTTAGGGGGACAGAGAAATCAGCCCCGGCATTTT. Encoded protein: CASTLGGQRNQPRHF.

This clonotype was counted many times. The genes are TRBV4-2 and TRBJ2-2; possibly TRBD1 or TRBD2 for D (5 bases each). Germline lookup yields CDR1 LGHNA and CDR2 YNFKEQ. The CDR3 has 15 amino acids. The V gene lost 8 bases and the J gene lost 0 bases, with 13 bases spanning the gap. The CDR3 loop reads CASGGLGTNTGELFF. The CDR3 DNA is TGTGCCAGCGGGGGTTTAGGGACGAACACCGGGGAGCTGTTTTTT.

This clonotype showed up many times. The chain uses TRBV7-8 and TRBJ2-2, with 9 bases matching TRBD2. V lost 2 bases, J lost 5 bases, and 6 bases stayed unmatched. The CDR3 sequence is 16 residues long. Germline CDR1 is SGHVS and CDR2 is FQNEAQ. The DNA of the CDR3 is TGTGCCAGCAGCTTAAGGCTAGCGGGGCGTACCGGGGAGCTGTTTTTT. Translating gives CASSLRLAGRTGELFF. The variable domain in full, with the rest retrieved from reference TRBV7-8 and TRBJ2-2, is GAGVSQSPRYKVAKRGQDVALRCDPISGHVSLFWYQQALGQGPEFLTYFQNEAQLDKSGLPSDRFFAERPEGSVSTLKIQRTQQEDSAVYLCASSLRLAGRTGELFFGEGSRLTVL.

This clonotype was picked up many times. This sequence joins TRBV4-1 and TRBJ1-1, with D possibly matching TRBD1 (5 bases). The CDR3 is 15 residues long. V shed 0 bases and J shed 4 bases, with 12 bases lying between them. The V gene's germline CDR1 is MGHRA and CDR2 YSYEKL. CDR3 nucleotide sequence: TGCGCCAGCAGCCAAGATGGGGGGTACAGCACTGAAGCTTTCTTT. Residues: CASSQDGGYSTEAFF.

Here the CDR3 reads CSASAGTYEQYF. As DNA, the CDR3 is TGCAGTGCTAGCGCAGGGACCTACGAGCAGTACTTC. V is TRBV20-1 and J is TRBJ2-7; possible D gene TRBD1, 5 bases. Germline V gives CDR1 DFQATT, CDR2 SNEGSKA (reference sequence). Trimming removed 3 bases at V and 2 bases at J, with 8 bases between. CDR3 length: 12 residues.

This clonotype has a handful of counts. The chain carries TRBV15 and TRBJ1-6; D unclear. Trimming left V 1 base short and J 6 bases short, with 7 bases between. Germline V gene sequence: CDR1 LNHNV, CDR2 YYDKDF (reference sequence). The CDR3 spans 14 residues. The CDR3 nucleotides are TGTGCCACCAGCAGAGTACAGTCTAATTCACCCCTCCACTTT. Encoded protein: CATSRVQSNSPLHF.

This clonotype has ten or more counts. In DNA form, the CDR3 reads TGTGCCAGCAGTTACTCGACAGAGAACTATGGCTACACCTTC. It is translated as CASSYSTENYGYTF. The chain joins TRBV6-5 to TRBJ1-2; D may be TRBD1 (5 bases). The germline CDR1 and CDR2 sequences are MNHEY and SVGAGI. Trimming stripped 0 bases from V and 2 bases from J, with 7 bases between. CDR3 length: 14 residues.

A remark on this clonotype: This may be a read error: a much more frequent sequence differs by one nucleotide. This chain connects TRBV12-3 or TRBV12-4 to TRBJ2-3; TRBD2 agrees at 10 bases. V lost 6 bases, J lost 2 bases, and 14 bases stayed unmatched. This CDR3 has 18 residues. For the CDR3, the DNA is TGTGCCAGCAGCACTACTAGCGGGGAGTTCTCTATCACAGATACGCAGTATTTT. Translation: CASSTTSGEFSITDTQYF.

This clonotype was recorded once. The chain employs TRBV3-2 and TRBJ1-6; the table's TRBD1 call for D was not verified on the DNA. TRBV3-2 is a pseudogene. The CDR3 spans 13 residues. CDR3 in DNA: TGTGCCAGCAGGCCCTCCGGGACCGCCAACCTCCACTTT. Translated, it gives CASRPSGTANLHF.

This clonotype was counted only a few times. The CDR3 DNA reads TGCAGCGTCCCAAGGGCAGGGGAGGACTATGGCTACACCTTC. It yields the protein CSVPRAGEDYGYTF. The rearrangement joins TRBV29-1 to TRBJ1-2, with D tentatively TRBD1 (6 bases). There are 14 residues in the CDR3. V lost 6 bases to trimming and J lost 3 bases, with 17 bases between them. CDR1 SQVTM and CDR2 ANQGSEA come from the germline V gene.

Note on this clonotype: This sequence may be a read error, since a much larger clone differs from it by one base. The J gene is TRBJ1-5, the V gene TRBV6-2 or TRBV6-3; unclear D gene. Germline V gene lookup returns CDR1 MNHEY and CDR2 SVGEGT. This CDR3 spans 14 amino acids. CDR3 amino acids: CASSYQELNHPQHF. For the CDR3, the DNA is TGTGCCAGCAGTTACCAGGAACTCAATCATCCCCAGCATTTT.

The chain is built from TRBV2 and TRBJ2-5, with a tentative D call TRBD2 (6 bases). The CDR3 runs to 15 residues. The V end lost 6 bases, the J end lost 1 base, and 15 bases lay between the germline ends. Germline CDR1 SNHLY, CDR2 FYNNEI. The chain's CDR3 is CASRRDSTSQETQYF. CDR3 in DNA: TGTGCCAGCAGGAGGGACTCTACCTCCCAAGAGACCCAGTACTTC.